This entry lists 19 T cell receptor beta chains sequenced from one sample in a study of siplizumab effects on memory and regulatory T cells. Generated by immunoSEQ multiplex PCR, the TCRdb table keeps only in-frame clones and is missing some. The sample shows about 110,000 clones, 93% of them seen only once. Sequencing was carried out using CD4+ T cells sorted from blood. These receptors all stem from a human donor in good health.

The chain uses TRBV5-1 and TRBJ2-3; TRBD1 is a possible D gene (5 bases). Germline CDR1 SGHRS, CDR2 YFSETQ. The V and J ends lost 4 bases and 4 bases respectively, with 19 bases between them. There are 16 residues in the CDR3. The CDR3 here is CASSPTGASKADTQYF. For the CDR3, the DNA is TGCGCCAGCAGCCCGACTGGGGCCTCGAAGGCAGATACGCAGTATTTT.

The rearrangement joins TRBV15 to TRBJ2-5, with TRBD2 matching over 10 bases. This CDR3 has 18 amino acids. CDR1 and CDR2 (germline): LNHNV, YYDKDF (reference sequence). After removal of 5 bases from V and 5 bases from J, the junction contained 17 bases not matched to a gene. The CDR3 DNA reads TGTGCCACCAGCCCCCTGGGGATGCTAGCGGGAGTAGGGGAGACCCAGTACTTC. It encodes CATSPLGMLAGVGETQYF.

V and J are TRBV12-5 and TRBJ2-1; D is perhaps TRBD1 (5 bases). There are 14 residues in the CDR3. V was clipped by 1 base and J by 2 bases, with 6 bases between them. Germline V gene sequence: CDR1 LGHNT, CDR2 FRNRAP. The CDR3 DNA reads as TGTGCTAGTGGTTTGGGGGGCGCCTACAATGAGCAGTTCTTC. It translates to CASGLGGAYNEQFF.

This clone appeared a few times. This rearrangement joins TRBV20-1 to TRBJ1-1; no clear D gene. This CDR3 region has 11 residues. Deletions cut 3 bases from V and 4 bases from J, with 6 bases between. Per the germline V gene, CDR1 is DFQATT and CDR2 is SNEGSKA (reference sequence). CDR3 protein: CSASPVTEAFF. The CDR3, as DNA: TGCAGTGCTAGCCCAGTCACTGAAGCTTTCTTT.

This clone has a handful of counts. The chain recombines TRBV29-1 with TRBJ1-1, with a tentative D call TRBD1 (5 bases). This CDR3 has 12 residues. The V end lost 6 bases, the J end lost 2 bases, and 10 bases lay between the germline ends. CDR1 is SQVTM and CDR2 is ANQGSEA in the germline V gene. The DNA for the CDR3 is TGCAGCGTCGGCGGACACAACACTGAAGCTTTCTTT. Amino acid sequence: CSVGGHNTEAFF.

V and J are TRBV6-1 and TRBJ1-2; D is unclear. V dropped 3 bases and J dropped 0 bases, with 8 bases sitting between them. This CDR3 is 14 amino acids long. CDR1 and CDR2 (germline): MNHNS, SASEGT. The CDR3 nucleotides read TGTGCCAGCAGTGAGGCAGGAGCTAACTATGGCTACACCTTC. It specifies CASSEAGANYGYTF.

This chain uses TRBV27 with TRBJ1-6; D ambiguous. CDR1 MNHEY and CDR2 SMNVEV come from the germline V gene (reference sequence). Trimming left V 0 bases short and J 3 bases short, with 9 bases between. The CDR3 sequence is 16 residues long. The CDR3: CASSLSGFGYNSPLHF. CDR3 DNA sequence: TGTGCCAGCAGTTTATCGGGTTTCGGCTATAATTCACCCCTCCACTTT.

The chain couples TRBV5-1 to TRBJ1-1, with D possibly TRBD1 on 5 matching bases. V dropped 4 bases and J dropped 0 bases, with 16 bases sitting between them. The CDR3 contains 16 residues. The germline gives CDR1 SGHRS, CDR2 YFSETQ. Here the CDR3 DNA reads TGCGCCAGCAGCCTGGAGCCCATGACAGTGAACACTGAAGCTTTCTTT. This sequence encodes CASSLEPMTVNTEAFF.

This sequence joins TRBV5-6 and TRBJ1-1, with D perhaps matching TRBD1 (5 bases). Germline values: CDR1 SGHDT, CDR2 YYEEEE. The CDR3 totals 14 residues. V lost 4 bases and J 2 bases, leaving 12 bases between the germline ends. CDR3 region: CASSRDSSNTEAFF. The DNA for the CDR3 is TGTGCCAGCAGCCGGGACTCAAGCAACACTGAAGCTTTCTTT.

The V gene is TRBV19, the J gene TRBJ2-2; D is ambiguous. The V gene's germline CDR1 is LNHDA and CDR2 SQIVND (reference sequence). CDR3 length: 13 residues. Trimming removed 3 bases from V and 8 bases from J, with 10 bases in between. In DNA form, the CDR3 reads TGTGCCAGTAGTATTTTTCTTCTAGGGGAGCTGTTTTTT. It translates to CASSIFLLGELFF. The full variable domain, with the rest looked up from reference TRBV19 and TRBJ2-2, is DGGITQSPKYLFRKEGQNVTLSCEQNLNHDAMYWYRQDPGQGLRLIYYSQIVNDFQKGDIAEGYSVSREKKESFPLTVTSAQKNPTAFYLCASSIFLLGELFFGEGSRLTVL.

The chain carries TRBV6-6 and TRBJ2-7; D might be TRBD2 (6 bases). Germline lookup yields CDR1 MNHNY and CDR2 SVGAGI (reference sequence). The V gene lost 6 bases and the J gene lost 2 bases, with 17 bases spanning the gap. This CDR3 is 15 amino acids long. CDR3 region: CASSLTGTGAYEQYF. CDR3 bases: TGTGCCAGCAGCCTTACCGGGACTGGAGCCTACGAGCAGTACTTC.

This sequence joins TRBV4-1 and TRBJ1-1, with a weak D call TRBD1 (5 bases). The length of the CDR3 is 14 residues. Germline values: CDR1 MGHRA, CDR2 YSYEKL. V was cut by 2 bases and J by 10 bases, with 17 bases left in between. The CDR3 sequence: CASSQPGTRGGAFF. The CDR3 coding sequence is TGCGCCAGCAGCCAACCCGGGACCCGGGGGGGAGCTTTCTTT.

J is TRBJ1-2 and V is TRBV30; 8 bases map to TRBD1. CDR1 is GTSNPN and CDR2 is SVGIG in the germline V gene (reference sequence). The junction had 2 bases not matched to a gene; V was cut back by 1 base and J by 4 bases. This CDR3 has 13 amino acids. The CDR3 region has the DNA TGTGCCTGGAGTGCGACAGGGGTCTATGGCTACACCTTC. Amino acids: CAWSATGVYGYTF.

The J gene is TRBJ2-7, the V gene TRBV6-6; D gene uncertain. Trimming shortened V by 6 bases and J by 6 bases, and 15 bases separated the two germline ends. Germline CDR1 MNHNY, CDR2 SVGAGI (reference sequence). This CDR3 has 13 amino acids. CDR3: CASSPAVAGEQYF. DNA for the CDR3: TGTGCCAGCAGCCCTGCGGTAGCCGGCGAGCAGTACTTC.

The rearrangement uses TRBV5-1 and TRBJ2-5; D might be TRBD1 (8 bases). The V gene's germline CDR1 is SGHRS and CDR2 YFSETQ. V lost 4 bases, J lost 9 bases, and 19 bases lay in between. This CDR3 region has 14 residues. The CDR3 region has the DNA TGCGCCAGCAGCCTGAGACAGGGGAGGGAGGCCCAGTACTTC. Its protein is CASSLRQGREAQYF.

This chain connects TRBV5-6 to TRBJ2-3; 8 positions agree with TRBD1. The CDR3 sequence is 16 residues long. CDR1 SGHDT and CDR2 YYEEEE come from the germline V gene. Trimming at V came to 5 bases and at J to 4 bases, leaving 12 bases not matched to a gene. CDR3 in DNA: TGTGCCAGCAGGCAATTTCGGACAGGGCCCGCAGATACGCAGTATTTT. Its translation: CASRQFRTGPADTQYF.

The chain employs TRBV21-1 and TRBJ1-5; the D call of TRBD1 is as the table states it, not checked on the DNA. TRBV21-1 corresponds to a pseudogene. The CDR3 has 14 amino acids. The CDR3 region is CASTHNPGNQPQHF. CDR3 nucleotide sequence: TGTGCCAGCACCCACAACCCAGGTAATCAGCCCCAGCATTTT.

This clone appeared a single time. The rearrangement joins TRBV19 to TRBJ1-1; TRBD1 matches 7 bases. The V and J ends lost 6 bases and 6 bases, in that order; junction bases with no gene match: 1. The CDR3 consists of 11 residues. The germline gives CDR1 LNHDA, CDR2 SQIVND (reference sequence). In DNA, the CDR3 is TGTGCCAGTAGGACAGGGCCTGAAGCTTTCTTT. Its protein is CASRTGPEAFF.

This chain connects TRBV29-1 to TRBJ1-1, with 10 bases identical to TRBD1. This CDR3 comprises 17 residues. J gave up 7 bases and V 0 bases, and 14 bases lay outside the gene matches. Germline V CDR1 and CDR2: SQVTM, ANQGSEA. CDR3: CSVEDPIGDRGHIEAFF. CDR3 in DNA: TGCAGCGTTGAAGATCCAATCGGCGACAGGGGGCATATTGAAGCTTTCTTT.